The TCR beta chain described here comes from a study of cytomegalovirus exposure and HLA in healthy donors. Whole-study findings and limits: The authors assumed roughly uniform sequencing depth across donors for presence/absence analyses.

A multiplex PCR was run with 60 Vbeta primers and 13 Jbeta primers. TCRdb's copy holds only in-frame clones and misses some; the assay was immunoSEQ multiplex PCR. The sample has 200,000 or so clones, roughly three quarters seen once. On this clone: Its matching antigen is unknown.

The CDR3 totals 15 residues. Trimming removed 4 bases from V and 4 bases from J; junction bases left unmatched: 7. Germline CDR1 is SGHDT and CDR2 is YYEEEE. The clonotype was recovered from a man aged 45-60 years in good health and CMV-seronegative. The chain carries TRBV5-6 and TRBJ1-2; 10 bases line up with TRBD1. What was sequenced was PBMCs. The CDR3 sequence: CASSPLGQGIYGYTF. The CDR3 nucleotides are TGTGCCAGCAGCCCCCTGGGACAGGGGATCTATGGCTACACCTTC.